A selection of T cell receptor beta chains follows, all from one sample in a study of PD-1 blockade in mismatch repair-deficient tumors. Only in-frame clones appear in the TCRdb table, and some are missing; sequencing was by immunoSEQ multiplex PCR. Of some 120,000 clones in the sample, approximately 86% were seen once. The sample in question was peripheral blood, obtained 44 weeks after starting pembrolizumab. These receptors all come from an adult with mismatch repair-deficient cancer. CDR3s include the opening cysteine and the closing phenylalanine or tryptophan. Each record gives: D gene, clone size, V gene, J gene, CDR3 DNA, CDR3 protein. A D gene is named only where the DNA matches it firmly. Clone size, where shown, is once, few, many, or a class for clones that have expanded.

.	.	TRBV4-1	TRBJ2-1	TGCGCCAGCAGCCATCCTAATGGGCGCAATGAGCAGTTCTTC	CASSHPNGRNEQFF
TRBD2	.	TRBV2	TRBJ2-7	TGTGCCAGCAGTTCCAGCGGGGCTAGCGGATCCTACGAGCAGTACTTC	CASSSSGASGSYEQYF
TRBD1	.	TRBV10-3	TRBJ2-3	TGTGCCATCAGTGAGGGGACAGGGTTGGATACGCAGTATTTT	CAISEGTGLDTQYF
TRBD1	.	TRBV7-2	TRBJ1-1	TGTGCCAGCAGCAAGAGGACAGGGGCCACTGAAGCTTTCTTT	CASSKRTGATEAFF
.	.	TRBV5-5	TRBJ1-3	TGTGCCAGCAGCTTGGTTGGGACACTCGGAAACACCATATATTTT	CASSLVGTLGNTIYF
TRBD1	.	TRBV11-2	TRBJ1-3	TGTGCCAGCAGCTTAAGGACAGGGAGGGGAAACACCATATATTTT	CASSLRTGRGNTIYF
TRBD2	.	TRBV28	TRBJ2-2	TGTGCCAGCAGTTTATCTCGGGGACTAGCGGGTACCGGGGAGCTGTTTTTT	CASSLSRGLAGTGELFF
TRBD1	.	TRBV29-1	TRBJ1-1	TGCAGCGTTGGGACAGGGGGCACTGAAGCTTTCTTT	CSVGTGGTEAFF
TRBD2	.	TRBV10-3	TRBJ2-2	TGTGCCATCAGTGTTGGGCTAGCGGGAGATTTTGGGACCGGGGAGCTGTTTTTT	CAISVGLAGDFGTGELFF
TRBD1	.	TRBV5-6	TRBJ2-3	TGTGCCAGCAGCTTGGGCGGACAGGGGGCTTGGGATACGCAGTATTTT	CASSLGGQGAWDTQYF
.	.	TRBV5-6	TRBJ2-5	TGTGCCAGCAGCTTGATCCTCGGCCAAGAGACCCAGTACTTC	CASSLILGQETQYF
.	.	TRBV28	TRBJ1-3	TGTGCCAGCGGGACACTGCTCTCTGGAAACACCATATATTTT	CASGTLLSGNTIYF
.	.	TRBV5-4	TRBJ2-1	TGTGCCAGCAGCTTTGGGGGAATATACAATGAGCAGTTCTTC	CASSFGGIYNEQFF
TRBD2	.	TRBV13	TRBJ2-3	TGTGCCAGCAGCTTAGTACTAGCGGGAGAAGCAGATACGCAGTATTTT	CASSLVLAGEADTQYF
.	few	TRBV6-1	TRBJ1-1	TGTGCCAGCAGTGAAGCAGCGATGAACACTGAAGCTTTCTTT	CASSEAAMNTEAFF
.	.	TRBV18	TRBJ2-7	TGTGCCAGCTCACCAACTAGTAAAAAGTACGAGCAGTACTTC	CASSPTSKKYEQYF
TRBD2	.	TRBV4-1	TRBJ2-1	TGCGCCAGCAGGGGACTAGCGGGAGAGGGGAATGAGCAGTTCTTC	CASRGLAGEGNEQFF
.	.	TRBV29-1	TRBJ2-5	TGCAGCGCCACTTGGACGGCTCAAGAGACCCAGTACTTC	CSATWTAQETQYF